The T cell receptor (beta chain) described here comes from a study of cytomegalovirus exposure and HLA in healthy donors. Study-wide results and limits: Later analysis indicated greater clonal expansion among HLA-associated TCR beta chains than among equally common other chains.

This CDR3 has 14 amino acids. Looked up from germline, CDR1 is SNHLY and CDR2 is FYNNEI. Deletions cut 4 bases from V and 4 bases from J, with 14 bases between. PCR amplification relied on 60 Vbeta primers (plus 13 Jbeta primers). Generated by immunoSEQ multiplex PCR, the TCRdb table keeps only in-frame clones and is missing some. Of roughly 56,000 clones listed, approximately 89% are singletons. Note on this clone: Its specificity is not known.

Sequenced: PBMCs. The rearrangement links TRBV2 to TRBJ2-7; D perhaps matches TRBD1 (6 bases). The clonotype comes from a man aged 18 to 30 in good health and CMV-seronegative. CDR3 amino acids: CASSASRDKYEQYF. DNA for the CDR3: TGTGCCAGCAGTGCTTCACGGGACAAATACGAGCAGTACTTC.